Presented here are 27 T cell receptor beta chains from one specimen sequenced in a study of response to subunit inactivated influenza vaccine (dated by TCRdb to 2017 to 2018). Receptor amplification or capture employed RT-PCR. TCRdb names Illumina HiSeq 2500 as the instrument used. TCRdb ran its own pipeline on the public reads, namely fastp trimming at Q25 and MiXCR clone calling, and kept in-frame beta chains. Each CDR3 protein appears once, grouped with its most common genes and DNA. This sample gives some 540,000 distinct CDR3 sequences in total; under 25% of them show up just once. 2.5% to 3% of the sample comes from the top ten. These records were also assigned to another study, of T cells expressing NK-cell markers. As the second publication notes: The TCR beta cDNA libraries were made using 5'RACE template switching, a step that added both a universal primer site and unique molecular identifiers.

The specimen comprised CD4+ T cells sorted from PBMCs, sampled approximately 12 days after vaccination. These receptors came from a man between 50 and 59 years old who received an inactivated influenza vaccine. Donor details come from another sample of the same person, matched by shared clones.

This rearrangement joins TRBV10-3 to TRBJ2-3; 7 bases map to TRBD1. This CDR3 is built from 14 residues. Unmatched junction bases numbered 10, after V lost 2 bases and J lost 11 bases. In germline, CDR1 is ENHRY, CDR2 SYGVKD. In DNA form, the CDR3 reads TGTGCCATCAGTGAGCGCAACAGGGGCGATGGGCAGTATTTT. This gives the protein CAISERNRGDGQYF.

This clonotype was seen once. The chain is built from TRBV29-1 and TRBJ2-7; D remains unclear. Looked up from germline, CDR1 is SQVTM and CDR2 is ANQGSEA. CDR3 length equals 13 residues. V lost 7 bases and J lost 5, with 18 bases in between. CDR3 sequence reads: CSAARNPGDEQYF. CDR3 bases: TGCAGCGCTGCCAGGAACCCCGGAGACGAGCAGTACTTC.

This chain joins TRBV6-2 or TRBV6-3 and TRBJ2-7; D is undetermined. The V end was cut by 5 bases, the J end by 1 base, with 12 bases between. In germline, CDR1 is MNHEY, CDR2 SVGEGT. The CDR3 consists of 14 residues. The CDR3: CASSTTPTSYEQYF. In DNA, the CDR3 is TGTGCCAGCAGTACGACCCCAACGTCCTACGAGCAGTACTTC.

V is TRBV10-3 and J is TRBJ2-7; 8 bases map to TRBD1. Losses at the gene ends were 5 bases for V and 6 bases for J; bases not matched to a gene: 12. The CDR3 spans 15 residues. Looked up from germline, CDR1 is ENHRY and CDR2 is SYGVKD. CDR3 sequence reads: CAISKGTGAAVEQYF. DNA of the CDR3: TGTGCCATCAGTAAAGGGACAGGAGCCGCTGTCGAGCAGTACTTC.

The rearrangement uses TRBV5-4 and TRBJ1-2; 7 positions agree with TRBD1. Germline lookup yields CDR1 SGHNT and CDR2 YYREEE (reference sequence). The J segment lost 1 base and the V segment lost 10 bases, leaving 10 bases of the junction unmatched. The CDR3 length is 14 residues. This CDR3 reads CAGMTQGFNYGYTF. CDR3 DNA: TGTGCCGGTATGACACAGGGGTTTAACTATGGCTACACCTTC.

The CDR3 bases are TGTGCCACCAGTGACCGAACCAGTACCGGAGATACGCAGTATTTT. Translated: CATSDRTSTGDTQYF. The rearrangement links TRBV24-1 to TRBJ2-3; D unresolved. The CDR3 consists of 15 residues. V was clipped by 4 bases and J by 5 bases, with 15 bases between them. Germline V gene data show CDR1 as KGHDR and CDR2 as SFDVKD.

The chain is built from TRBV4-2 and TRBJ1-5; the D is unclear. The ends were cut back, 0 bases at V and 5 bases at J, with 5 bases in the middle. CDR3 size: 13 residues. Germline V gene sequence: CDR1 LGHNA, CDR2 YNFKEQ. Written as DNA, the CDR3 is TGTGCCAGCAGCCAAGAGTTGTATCAGCCCCAGCATTTT. This codes for CASSQELYQPQHF.

The chain combines TRBV7-9 with TRBJ2-5; no firm D call. This CDR3 has 14 residues. The germline V gene encodes CDR1 SEHNR and CDR2 FQNEAQ (reference sequence). V lost 0 bases and J lost 2, with 7 bases in between. DNA of the CDR3: TGTGCCAGCAGCTTAGCGAGCGAGCAAGAGACCCAGTACTTC. The encoded protein is CASSLASEQETQYF. The full variable domain, completed using reference TRBV7-9 and TRBJ2-5, is DTGVSQNPRHKITKRGQNVTFRCDPISEHNRLYWYRQTLGQGPEFLTYFQNEAQLEKSRLLSDRFSAERPKGSFSTLEIQRTEQGDSAMYLCASSLASEQETQYFGPGTRLLVL.

This sequence joins TRBV11-2 and TRBJ2-1; D uncertain. The CDR3 runs 15 residues. CDR1 and CDR2 (germline): SGHAT, FQNNGV. The V end was cut by 1 base, the J end by 0 bases, with 7 bases between. DNA of the CDR3: TGTGCCAGCAGCTTAGCGGCCTTCTCCTACAATGAGCAGTTCTTC. Translated: CASSLAAFSYNEQFF.

There are a few counts of this clonotype. The chain employs TRBV6-2 or TRBV6-3 and TRBJ2-2; D is undetermined. V dropped 2 bases and J dropped 6 bases, with 7 bases sitting between them. CDR1 and CDR2 from the germline V gene are MNHEY and SVGEGT. This CDR3 is built from 13 residues. CDR3 sequence reads: CASSYPPPGELFF. In nucleotides, the CDR3 is TGTGCCAGCAGTTACCCGCCCCCCGGGGAGCTGTTTTTT.

The chain is built from TRBV29-1 and TRBJ1-2; no clear D. Trimming took off 5 bases at V and 0 bases at J, with 16 bases between the two ends. The germline CDR1 and CDR2 sequences are SQVTM and ANQGSEA. The CDR3 contains 15 residues. In nucleotides, the CDR3 is TGCAGCGTTTCGGCCAATAGCCCATCTAACTATGGCTACACCTTC. Residues: CSVSANSPSNYGYTF.

The V call is TRBV5-1, the J call TRBJ2-7, with no clear D. Germline values: CDR1 SGHRS, CDR2 YFSETQ. The length of the CDR3 is 12 residues. Deletions cut 5 bases from V and 4 bases from J, with 10 bases between. The DNA of the CDR3 is TGCGCCAGCAGAAAGTTTCAGTACGAGCAGTACTTC. Residues: CASRKFQYEQYF.

The chain recombines TRBV7-6 with TRBJ2-2; 7 bases match TRBD2. CDR3 size: 16 residues. Germline CDR1 reads SGHVS; CDR2 reads FNYEAQ. Germline trimming cut 6 bases from V and 0 bases from J; bases unmatched to any gene: 7. CDR3 DNA sequence: TGTGCCAGCAGTCTACAACTAGCGACGAACACCGGGGAGCTGTTTTTT. As protein: CASSLQLATNTGELFF.

The sample holds one count of this clonotype. The rearrangement links TRBV11-2 to TRBJ1-1; D unclear. V lost 3 bases and J 4 bases, leaving 12 bases between the germline ends. Germline V gene lookup returns CDR1 SGHAT and CDR2 FQNNGV. The CDR3 has 14 amino acids. CDR3 coding DNA: TGTGCCAGCAGCTTTAACGATAGAGGCACTGAAGCTTTCTTT. Translation gives CASSFNDRGTEAFF.

CDR3 nucleotides: TGTGCCAGCAGCTTCGGTTCGGACGATCCGAAAGAGACCCAGTACTTC. Translation gives CASSFGSDDPKETQYF. The rearrangement joins TRBV5-7 to TRBJ2-5; no firm D call. TRBV5-7 is an ORF; its function is uncertain. The CDR3 spans 16 residues. V was clipped by 2 bases and J by 3 bases, with 17 bases between them.

V and J are TRBV12-3 or TRBV12-4 and TRBJ1-3; D ambiguous. Deletions cut 1 base from V and 2 bases from J, with 12 bases between. The CDR3 has 16 residues. The chain's CDR3 is CASSLGGLATGNTIYF. In nucleotides, the CDR3 is TGTGCCAGCAGTTTAGGAGGGTTAGCAACTGGAAACACCATATATTTT.

This clonotype was observed at least ten times. The genes are TRBV10-3 and TRBJ2-3; D possibly corresponds to TRBD1 (6 bases). This CDR3 comprises 13 residues. V was cut by 4 bases and J by 4 bases, with 9 bases left in between. Germline lookup yields CDR1 ENHRY and CDR2 SYGVKD. The CDR3 here is CAISGDIADTQYF. In DNA form, the CDR3 reads TGTGCCATCAGTGGGGACATCGCAGATACGCAGTATTTT.

This clonotype was found a few times. The V and J genes are TRBV20-1 and TRBJ2-5; TRBD1 or TRBD2 may be the D gene (5 bases each). The length of the CDR3 is 12 residues. V was clipped by 5 bases and J by 5 bases, with 12 bases between them. CDR1 and CDR2 from the germline V gene are DFQATT and SNEGSKA (reference sequence). This chain's CDR3 is CSAGTPRETQYF. The CDR3 DNA is TGCAGTGCTGGGACCCCCCGGGAGACCCAGTACTTC.

The rearrangement joins TRBV20-1 to TRBJ2-1; D uncertain. V lost 3 bases and J 4 bases, leaving 7 bases between the germline ends. The CDR3 sequence is 12 residues long. Germline CDR1 and CDR2: DFQATT and SNEGSKA (reference sequence). The CDR3 loop reads CSASTEYNEQFF. The CDR3 DNA reads as TGCAGTGCTAGCACAGAATACAATGAGCAGTTCTTC.

This clonotype turned up a few times. The J gene is TRBJ1-1, the V gene TRBV6-2 or TRBV6-3; D gene uncertain. The V end lost 6 bases, the J end lost 0 bases, and 8 bases lay between the germline ends. CDR3 length: 13 residues. The V gene's germline CDR1 is MNHEY and CDR2 SVGEGT. CDR3 sequence: CASSTQLNTEAFF. The DNA for the CDR3 is TGTGCCAGCAGCACCCAGCTGAACACTGAAGCTTTCTTT.

The chain links TRBV4-2 to TRBJ2-3, with 9 bases identical to TRBD1. The CDR3 is made up of 17 amino acids. V shed 4 bases and J 6 bases; nucleotides not matched to a gene: 14. The V gene's germline CDR1 is LGHNA and CDR2 YNFKEQ. The CDR3 bases are TGTGCCAGCAGCCTAATCCCGGGACAGGGTACAGGGGATACGCAGTATTTT. Its translation is CASSLIPGQGTGDTQYF.

The V call is TRBV29-1, the J call TRBJ2-7; D gene ambiguous. The V gene lost 5 bases and the J gene lost 2 bases, with 7 bases spanning the gap. Germline values: CDR1 SQVTM, CDR2 ANQGSEA. The CDR3 extends over 11 amino acids. As DNA, the CDR3 is TGCAGCGTTAGGACGACCTACGAGCAGTACTTC. This gives the protein CSVRTTYEQYF.

The chain uses TRBV18 and TRBJ1-6, with D unclear. The V gene's germline CDR1 is KGHSH and CDR2 LQKENI. Trimming took off 4 bases at V and 0 bases at J, with 10 bases between the two ends. There are 16 residues in the CDR3. CDR3: CASSRESSSYNSPLHF. The CDR3 DNA reads TGTGCCAGCTCACGGGAGAGCAGCTCCTATAATTCACCCCTCCACTTT.

The chain combines TRBV6-1 with TRBJ1-1; 7 nucleotides match TRBD1. After removal of 5 bases from V and 0 bases from J, the junction contained 12 bases not matched to a gene. This CDR3 has 17 amino acids. The germline gives CDR1 MNHNS, CDR2 SASEGT. Written as DNA, the CDR3 is TGTGCCAGCAGTCTTCTGCACAGGGGATTATTGAACACTGAAGCTTTCTTT. As protein: CASSLLHRGLLNTEAFF.

The DNA of the CDR3 is TGTGCCACCAGCAGAGGGACAGGTCGAGGAGGAAACACCATATATTTT. Protein sequence: CATSRGTGRGGNTIYF. This chain joins TRBV15 and TRBJ1-3, with 7 bases fitting TRBD1. Germline lookup yields CDR1 LNHNV and CDR2 YYDKDF (reference sequence). The CDR3 totals 16 residues. With 1 base clipped from V and 4 bases from J, the junction kept 7 bases outside the gene matches.

J is TRBJ2-5 and V is TRBV4-3; the D gene is possibly TRBD1 (5 bases). This CDR3 is built from 14 residues. Trimming took 0 bases from V and 5 from J, leaving 10 bases between them. Looked up from germline, CDR1 is LGHNA and CDR2 is YSLEER. CDR3 sequence: CASSQDRTIETQYF. Written as DNA, the CDR3 is TGCGCCAGCAGCCAAGATCGGACAATCGAGACCCAGTACTTC.

The chain has TRBV7-9 and TRBJ2-5; D not resolved. CDR3 length: 12 residues. V gave up 3 bases and J gave up 4 bases, with 6 bases separating them. Germline lookup yields CDR1 SEHNR and CDR2 FQNEAQ (reference sequence). The chain's CDR3 is CASSFQLETQYF. The CDR3 DNA is TGTGCCAGCAGCTTCCAGTTAGAGACCCAGTACTTC.